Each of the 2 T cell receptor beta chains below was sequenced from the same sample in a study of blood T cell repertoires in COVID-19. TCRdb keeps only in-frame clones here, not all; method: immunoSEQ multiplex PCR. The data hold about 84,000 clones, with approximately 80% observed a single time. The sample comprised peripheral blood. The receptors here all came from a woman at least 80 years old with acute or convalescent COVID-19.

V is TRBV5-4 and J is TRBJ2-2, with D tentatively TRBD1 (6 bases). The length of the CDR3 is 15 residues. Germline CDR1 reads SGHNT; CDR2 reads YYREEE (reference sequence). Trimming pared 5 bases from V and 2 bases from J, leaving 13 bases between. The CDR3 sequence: CASRRTGINTGELFF. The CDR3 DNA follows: TGTGCCAGCAGAAGAACAGGGATTAACACCGGGGAGCTGTTTTTT.

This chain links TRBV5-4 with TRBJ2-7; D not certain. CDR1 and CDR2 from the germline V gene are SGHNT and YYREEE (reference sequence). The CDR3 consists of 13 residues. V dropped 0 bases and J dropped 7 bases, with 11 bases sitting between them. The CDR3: CASSLALQLEQYF. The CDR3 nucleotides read TGTGCCAGCAGCTTGGCGCTCCAGTTAGAGCAGTACTTC. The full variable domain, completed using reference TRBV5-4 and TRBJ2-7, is ETGVTQSPTHLIKTRGQQVTLRCSSQSGHNTVSWYQQALGQGPQFIFQYYREEENGRGNFPPRFSGLQFPNYSSELNVNALELDDSALYLCASSLALQLEQYFGPGTRLTVT.